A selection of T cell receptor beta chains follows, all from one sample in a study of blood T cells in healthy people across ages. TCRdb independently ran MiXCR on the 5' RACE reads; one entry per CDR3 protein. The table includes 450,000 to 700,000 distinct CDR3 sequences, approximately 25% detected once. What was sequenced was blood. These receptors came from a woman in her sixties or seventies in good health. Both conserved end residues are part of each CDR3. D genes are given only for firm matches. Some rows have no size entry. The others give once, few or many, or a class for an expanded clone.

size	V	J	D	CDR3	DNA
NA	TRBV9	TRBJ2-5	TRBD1	CASSVQGEFRETQYF	TGTGCCAGCAGCGTTCAGGGGGAGTTTCGGGAGACCCAGTACTTC
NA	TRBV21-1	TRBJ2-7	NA	CASSKGFYEQYF	TGTGCCAGCAGCAAGGGCTTCTACGAGCAGTACTTC
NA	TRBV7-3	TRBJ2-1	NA	CASSLYPNMGSGEQFF	TGTGCCAGCAGCTTATACCCCAATATGGGCTCGGGTGAGCAGTTCTTC
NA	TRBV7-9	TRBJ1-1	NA	CASSNTGDEAFF	TGTGCCAGCAGCAACACAGGTGATGAAGCTTTCTTT
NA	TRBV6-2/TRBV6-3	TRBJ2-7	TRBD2	CASSYSRTSGTEQYF	TGTGCCAGCAGTTACTCACGGACTAGCGGGACCGAGCAGTACTTC
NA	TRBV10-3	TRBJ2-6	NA	CAVSEKGSSSGANVLTF	TGTGCCGTCAGTGAGAAAGGCAGCAGCTCTGGGGCCAACGTCCTGACTTTC
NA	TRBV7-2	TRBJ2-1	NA	CASSPEGFYNEQFF	TGTGCCAGCAGCCCCGAGGGGTTCTACAATGAGCAGTTCTTC
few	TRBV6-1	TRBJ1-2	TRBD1	CASSEGRGPYGYTF	TGTGCCAGCAGTGAAGGCAGGGGGCCCTATGGCTACACCTTC
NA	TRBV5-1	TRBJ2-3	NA	CASRMLRQASTDTQYF	TGCGCCAGCAGGATGCTTCGACAGGCTAGCACAGATACGCAGTATTTT
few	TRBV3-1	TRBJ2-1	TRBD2	CASSQDKLAGGSNEQFF	TGTGCCAGCAGCCAAGACAAACTAGCGGGGGGGAGCAATGAGCAGTTCTTC
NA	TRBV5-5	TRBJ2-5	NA	CASSLSSRKETQYF	TGTGCCAGCAGCTTGTCGAGCAGAAAAGAGACCCAGTACTTC
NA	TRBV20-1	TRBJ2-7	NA	CSARGKAGRYEQYF	TGCAGTGCTAGAGGGAAGGCGGGCCGCTACGAGCAGTACTTC
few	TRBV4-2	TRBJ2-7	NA	CASSHPRGGTESYEQYF	TGTGCCAGCAGCCATCCCCGAGGGGGGACAGAGTCCTACGAGCAGTACTTC
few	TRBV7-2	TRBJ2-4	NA	CASSLGGPPPPKNIQYF	TGTGCCAGCAGCTTGGGGGGACCGCCCCCTCCCAAAAACATTCAGTACTTC
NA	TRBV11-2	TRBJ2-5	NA	CASSLGQGGEETQYF	TGTGCCAGCAGCTTAGGACAGGGAGGGGAAGAGACCCAGTACTTC
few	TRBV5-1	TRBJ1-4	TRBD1	CASSPGTGAINEKLFF	TGCGCCAGCAGCCCTGGGACAGGCGCTATTAATGAAAAACTGTTTTTT
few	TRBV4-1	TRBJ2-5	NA	CASSQDLKRETQYF	TGCGCCAGCAGCCAAGACCTCAAAAGGGAGACCCAGTACTTC